Listed here is a single TCR beta chain. Antigen: not known. This entry is derived from a study of post-analysis software for immune sequencing data. Study-wide context: Secondary progressive, relapsing-remitting and progressive-relapsing multiple sclerosis were among the included disease courses.

Germline V CDR1 and CDR2: LGHNT, FRNRAP. Trimming took 0 bases from V and 5 from J, leaving 5 bases between them. CDR3 length: 13 residues. Prepared TCR beta cDNA libraries contained unique molecular identifiers. Each batch of roughly 0.95 to 10 million T cells produced hundreds of thousands of cDNA molecules. TCRdb recomputed calls from the PCR reads with MiXCR, one row per CDR3 protein. Of about 820,000 distinct CDR3 sequences detected, approximately 57% appear once; the ten largest clones hold approximately 4.5%. The study, taken as a whole, reports: TRBV5-6, TRBV5-1 and TRBV20-1 were among five TRBV segments more frequent in patients than controls. Controls significantly exceeded multiple sclerosis patients in normalized Chao1 diversity.

The sequence was obtained from a girl aged 10-17 years with multiple sclerosis. The chain carries TRBV12-5 and TRBJ2-1; D unresolved. The specimen was blood. CDR3 region: CASGLVDHNEQFF. The CDR3 nucleotides are TGTGCTAGTGGTTTGGTGGACCACAATGAGCAGTTCTTC.